Presented here are 3 T cell receptor beta chains from one specimen sequenced in a study of blood T cell repertoires in COVID-19. Clones were read by immunoSEQ multiplex PCR, and TCRdb kept only the in-frame ones, dropping some. This table holds roughly 200,000 clones, 86% found once. The sequenced sample consisted of PBMCs or T cells enriched from blood (not recorded which). The receptors were gathered from a woman under 40 who had been exposed to COVID-19.

The chain recombines TRBV27 with TRBJ1-2, with D maybe TRBD1 (5 bases). Trimming left V 3 bases short and J 4 bases short, with 9 bases between. This CDR3 has 13 amino acids. The germline V gene encodes CDR1 MNHEY and CDR2 SMNVEV (reference sequence). The CDR3 is CASSFRQGYGYTF. Here the CDR3 DNA reads TGTGCCAGCAGTTTTAGGCAGGGCTATGGCTACACCTTC.

The genes are TRBV27 and TRBJ1-2; 7 bases line up with TRBD1. The J segment lost 2 bases and the V segment lost 5 bases, leaving 23 bases of the junction unmatched. Germline-derived CDR1 and CDR2 are MNHEY and SMNVEV (reference sequence). The CDR3 has 20 residues. The CDR3 bases are TGTGCCAGCAGTGACCTTCCTTTTGGAGGGGGCGTTGGGTTAAACTATGGCTACACCTTC. This encodes CASSDLPFGGGVGLNYGYTF.

The V gene is TRBV7-9, the J gene TRBJ1-1; D is uncertain. The V gene lost 6 bases and the J gene lost 1 base, with 9 bases spanning the gap. The germline CDR1 and CDR2 sequences are SEHNR and FQNEAQ (reference sequence). The length of the CDR3 is 13 residues. CDR3 sequence: CASSSLGNTEAFF. The CDR3 DNA follows: TGTGCCAGCAGTAGCCTGGGGAACACTGAAGCTTTCTTT.